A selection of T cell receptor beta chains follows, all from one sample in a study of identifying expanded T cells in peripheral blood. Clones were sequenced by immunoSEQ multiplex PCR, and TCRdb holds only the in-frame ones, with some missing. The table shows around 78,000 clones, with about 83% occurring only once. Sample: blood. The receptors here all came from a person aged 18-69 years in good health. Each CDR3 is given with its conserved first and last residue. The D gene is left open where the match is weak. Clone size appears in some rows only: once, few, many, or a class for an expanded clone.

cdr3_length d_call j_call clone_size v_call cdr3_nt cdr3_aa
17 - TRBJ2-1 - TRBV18 TGTGCCAGCTCACCGCCTTTAGGGCACAGCGCGTTCAATGAGCAGTTCTTC CASSPPLGHSAFNEQFF
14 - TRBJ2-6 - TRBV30 TGTGCCTGGGCCCTGTACTCTGGGGCCAACGTCCTGACTTTC CAWALYSGANVLTF
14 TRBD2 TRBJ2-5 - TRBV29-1 TGCAGCGTTTCAGCGGGAGGATACCAAGAGACCCAGTACTTC CSVSAGGYQETQYF
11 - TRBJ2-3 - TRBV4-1 TGCGCCAGCAGCCAGATAGATACGCAGTATTTT CASSQIDTQYF
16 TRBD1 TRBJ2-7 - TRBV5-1 TGCGCCAGCAGCGCGGAAACAGGGGGTCCCGCCTACGAGCAGTACTTC CASSAETGGPAYEQYF
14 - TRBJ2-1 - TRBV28 TGTGCCAGCAGTTTGGGGAATCAACACAATGAGCAGTTCTTC CASSLGNQHNEQFF
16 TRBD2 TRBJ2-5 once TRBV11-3 TGTGCCAGCAGCCAACGGACTAGCGGGTACCAAGAGACCCAGTACTTC CASSQRTSGYQETQYF
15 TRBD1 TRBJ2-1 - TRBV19 TGTGCCGCCGAGGCTGGACAGGGGGTTTTCAATGAGCAGTTCTTC CAAEAGQGVFNEQFF
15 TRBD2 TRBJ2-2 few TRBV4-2 TGTGCCAGCACGACTAGCGGAGATAACACCGGGGAGCTGTTTTTT CASTTSGDNTGELFF
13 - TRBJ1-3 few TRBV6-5 TGTGCCAGTTCCCAGGATTCTGGAAACACCATATATTTT CASSQDSGNTIYF
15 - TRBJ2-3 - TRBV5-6 TGTGCCAGCAGCTGGGACCCCTCAAGAGGAGATACGCAGTATTTT CASSWDPSRGDTQYF
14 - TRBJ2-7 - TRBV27 TGTGCCAGCAGCCCCCTCGCCCTCTCCTACGAGCAGTACTTC CASSPLALSYEQYF
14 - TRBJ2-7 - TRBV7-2 TGTGCCAGCAGCTTTGGTCCCCCGCCCTACGAGCAGTACTTC CASSFGPPPYEQYF
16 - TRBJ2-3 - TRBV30 TGTGCCTGGAGTGTACCCCCGAGGGGCAGCACAGATACGCAGTATTTT CAWSVPPRGSTDTQYF
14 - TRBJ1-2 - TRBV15 TGTGCCACCAGCAGAGATATAGAGGGCTCTGGCTACACCTTC CATSRDIEGSGYTF
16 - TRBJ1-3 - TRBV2 TGTGCCAGCAGTGAAGCGAGCCGGGACAATGGAAACACCATATATTTT CASSEASRDNGNTIYF
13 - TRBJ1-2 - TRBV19 TGTGCCAGTAGTCCGGCGGACAGTTATGGCTACACCTTC CASSPADSYGYTF
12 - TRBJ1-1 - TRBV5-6 TGTGCCAGCAGCTTTGGAGGGACTGAAGCTTTCTTT CASSFGGTEAFF
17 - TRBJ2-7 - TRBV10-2 TGCGCCAGCAGTGAGATGGGATGGGAAGGGGCTTCCTACGAGCAGTACTTC CASSEMGWEGASYEQYF
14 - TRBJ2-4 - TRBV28 TGTGCCAGCAGGTATCCGGGAGCCAAAAACATTCAGTACTTC CASRYPGAKNIQYF
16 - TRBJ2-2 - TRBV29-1 TGCAGCGTCCGTCGAGGGGGGGGACCGAACACCGGGGAGCTGTTTTTT CSVRRGGGPNTGELFF
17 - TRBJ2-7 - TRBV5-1 TGCGCCAGCAGCTACCTCCTCGGCGCTAGCATCAACTACGAGCAGTACTTC CASSYLLGASINYEQYF
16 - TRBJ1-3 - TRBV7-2 TGTGCCAGCAGCTTAGCTTTCCACGATAAGGGAAACACCATATATTTT CASSLAFHDKGNTIYF
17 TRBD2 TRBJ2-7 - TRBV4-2 TGTGCCAGCAGCCAAGTCCAGGCTAGCGGGAGTTCCCACGAGCAGTACTTC CASSQVQASGSSHEQYF
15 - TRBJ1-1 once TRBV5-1 TGCGCCAGCACCTGGGGGGTGGGGACGAACACTGAAGCTTTCTTT CASTWGVGTNTEAFF
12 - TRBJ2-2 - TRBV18 TGTGCCAGCTCACCTGAGGCCGGGGAGCTGTTTTTT CASSPEAGELFF
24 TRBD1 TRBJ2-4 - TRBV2 TGTGCCAGCAGTGAACCGACCGGGACAGGAGACATAGGGAAAATCGAATTAGCCAAAAACATTCAGTACTTC CASSEPTGTGDIGKIELAKNIQYF
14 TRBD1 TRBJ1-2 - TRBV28 TGTGCCAGCAGCCCTGGACAGGGTCCCTATGGCTACACCTTC CASSPGQGPYGYTF
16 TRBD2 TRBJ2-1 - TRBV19 TGTGCCAGTAGTATAGACGTAGCGGGAGGGCACAATGAGCAGTTCTTC CASSIDVAGGHNEQFF
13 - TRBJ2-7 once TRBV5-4 TGTGCCAGCAGCCCCGGGATCTCCTACGAGCAGTACTTC CASSPGISYEQYF
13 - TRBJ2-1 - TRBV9 TGTGCCAGCAGCGTAAGACAGTTCAATGAGCAGTTCTTC CASSVRQFNEQFF
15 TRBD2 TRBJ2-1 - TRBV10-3 TGTGCCATCAACCCCGGGACTAGCGGGAACAATGAGCAGTTCTTC CAINPGTSGNNEQFF
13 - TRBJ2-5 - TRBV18 TGTGCCAGCTCACCCCTAGGCGATGCGACCCAGTACTTC CASSPLGDATQYF